A single sample is the source of the 11 T cell receptor beta chains below, sequenced in a study of cytomegalovirus exposure and HLA in healthy donors. This table comes from immunoSEQ multiplex PCR, and its TCRdb copy is limited to in-frame clones, with some not included. Altogether approximately 170,000 clones are present, 80% to 85% being singletons, with the ten largest covering around 9.6%. Sequenced input: PBMCs. These receptors all come from a man aged 30 to 45 in good health and CMV-seropositive.

V gene TRBV6-5 combines with J gene TRBJ2-2, with D maybe TRBD2 (5 bases). Germline-derived CDR1 and CDR2 are MNHEY and SVGAGI. The CDR3 is 15 residues long. V lost 0 bases and J lost 2, with 7 bases in between. The CDR3 sequence is CASSYSTTNTGELFF. The CDR3, as DNA: TGTGCCAGCAGTTACTCGACTACCAACACCGGGGAGCTGTTTTTT.

The J gene is TRBJ2-5, the V gene TRBV4-2; 7 bases align to TRBD2. This CDR3 contains 18 residues. V shed 4 bases and J 5 bases; nucleotides not matched to a gene: 19. The germline gives CDR1 LGHNA, CDR2 YNFKEQ. The CDR3 region is CASSPAPAGDTNRETQYF. CDR3 nucleotides: TGTGCCAGCAGCCCCGCTCCTGCGGGAGACACAAATCGGGAGACCCAGTACTTC.

The V gene is TRBV29-1, the J gene TRBJ2-7; TRBD1 agrees at 7 bases. The CDR3 is 12 amino acids. Germline lookup yields CDR1 SQVTM and CDR2 ANQGSEA. V gave up 7 bases and J gave up 4 bases; unmatched junction bases: 7. In DNA form, the CDR3 reads TGCAGCGCAGAGGGGGCTATGTACGAGCAGTACTTC. This codes for CSAEGAMYEQYF.

This clone occurred once. This chain uses TRBV19 with TRBJ1-1; D is ambiguous. The V end lost 3 bases, the J end lost 2 bases, and 10 bases lay between the germline ends. From germline, CDR1 is LNHDA and CDR2 SQIVND (reference sequence). The CDR3 consists of 14 residues. In DNA, the CDR3 is TGTGCCAGTAGTATTTATGGGCCTAACACTGAAGCTTTCTTT. It encodes CASSIYGPNTEAFF.

The chain recombines TRBV5-1 with TRBJ2-2, with 9 bases fitting TRBD2. Germline CDR1 and CDR2: SGHRS and YFSETQ. The CDR3 runs to 14 residues. V shed 2 bases and J 5 bases; nucleotides not matched to a gene: 1. The DNA of the CDR3 is TGCGCCAGCAGCTTAGCGGGAGGAACCGGGGAGCTGTTTTTT. Translating gives CASSLAGGTGELFF.

The count of this clone is one. The V call is TRBV27, the J call TRBJ2-7, with 15 bases lining up with TRBD2. The CDR3 runs 18 residues. V shed 2 bases, J shed 1 base, and the junction held 6 bases outside the gene matches. CDR1 and CDR2 (germline): MNHEY, SMNVEV (reference sequence). This CDR3 is CASSLLGLAGGASYEQYF. Written as DNA, the CDR3 is TGTGCCAGCAGTTTACTCGGACTAGCGGGAGGGGCATCCTACGAGCAGTACTTC.

Notes on this clone: This same CDR3 is encoded by further DNA sequences in the sample. The genes are TRBV5-1 and TRBJ2-7, with a tentative D call TRBD2 (7 bases). V lost 0 bases to trimming and J lost 0 bases, with 13 bases between them. Germline-derived CDR1 and CDR2 are SGHRS and YFSETQ. The CDR3 loop spans 16 amino acids. CDR3 amino acids: CASSLEGGGSSYEQYF. The DNA for the CDR3 is TGCGCCAGCAGCTTGGAAGGGGGAGGGAGCTCCTACGAGCAGTACTTC. The whole variable domain, remainder taken from reference TRBV5-1 and TRBJ2-7, is KAGVTQTPRYLIKTRGQQVTLSCSPISGHRSVSWYQQTPGQGLQFLFEYFSETQRNKGNFPGRFSGRQFSNSRSEMNVSTLELGDSALYLCASSLEGGGSSYEQYFGPGTRLTVT.

This clone has just a few counts. The V and J genes are TRBV11-3 and TRBJ2-7, with 11 nucleotides matching TRBD1. Germline V CDR1 and CDR2: SGHNT, YENEEA. The CDR3 runs to 16 residues. Trimming cost V 0 bases and J 7 bases; bases outside gene matches: 8. The CDR3: CASSLDGTGGTSEQYF. Here the CDR3 DNA reads TGTGCCAGCAGCTTAGATGGGACAGGGGGGACGAGTGAGCAGTACTTC.

The chain joins TRBV28 to TRBJ1-2, with 7 bases fitting TRBD1. V was pared by 3 bases and J by 7 bases, with 5 bases of the junction left unmatched. Looked up from germline, CDR1 is MDHEN and CDR2 is SYDVKM. The CDR3 is made up of 13 amino acids. The CDR3 nucleotides are TGTGCCAGCAGTTTCAAGGGGGCTCGTGGCTACACCTTC. It specifies CASSFKGARGYTF.

The chain employs TRBV4-1 and TRBJ1-4; TRBD1 agrees at 9 bases. The CDR3 runs 16 residues. Trimming took 3 bases from V and 6 from J; bases not matched to a gene: 8. CDR1 MGHRA and CDR2 YSYEKL come from the germline V gene. In DNA, the CDR3 is TGCGCCAGCAGCCAGACTACAGGGGGCGACTATGAAAAACTGTTTTTT. As protein: CASSQTTGGDYEKLFF.

This chain uses TRBV28 with TRBJ2-7, with a possible D match to TRBD2 (6 bases). From germline, CDR1 is MDHEN and CDR2 SYDVKM. Trimming pared 7 bases from V and 2 bases from J, leaving 18 bases between. The CDR3 extends over 15 amino acids. As DNA, the CDR3 is TGTGCCAGCATTCCGATAGGCGGGAAAACCTACGAGCAGTACTTC. Protein: CASIPIGGKTYEQYF.